The 2 T cell receptor beta chains in this list originate from one sample, sequenced in a study of blood T cell repertoires in COVID-19. TCRdb keeps only in-frame clones here, not all; method: immunoSEQ multiplex PCR. The table shows fewer than 200,000 clones, with 79% occurring only once. The sample was PBMCs or T cells enriched from blood (not recorded which). The receptors originated from a woman in her sixties or seventies in a cohort exposed to, infected with or recovered from COVID-19 (not recorded which).

The V and J genes are TRBV2 and TRBJ2-7, with D tentatively TRBD2 (6 bases). Germline V gene sequence: CDR1 SNHLY, CDR2 FYNNEI. This CDR3 spans 13 amino acids. Trimming took off 4 bases at V and 6 bases at J, with 13 bases between the two ends. CDR3 nucleotide sequence: TGTGCCAGCAGTGGTCAGGGAGGCTCCGAGCAGTACTTC. Translated: CASSGQGGSEQYF. Combining the CDR3 with reference TRBV2 and TRBJ2-7 gives the whole variable domain EPEVTQTPSHQVTQMGQEVILRCVPISNHLYFYWYRQILGQKVEFLVSFYNNEISEKSEIFDDQFSVERPDGSNFTLKIRSTKLEDSAMYFCASSGQGGSEQYFGPGTRLTVT.

The chain combines TRBV2 with TRBJ2-2; 9 positions agree with TRBD1. The CDR3 contains 12 residues. Germline-derived CDR1 and CDR2 are SNHLY and FYNNEI. The junction had 5 bases not matched to a gene; V was cut back by 5 bases and J by 13 bases. For the CDR3, the DNA is TGTGCCAGCAGTCCGGGACAGGGAGGGCTGTTTTTT. Amino acid sequence: CASSPGQGGLFF.